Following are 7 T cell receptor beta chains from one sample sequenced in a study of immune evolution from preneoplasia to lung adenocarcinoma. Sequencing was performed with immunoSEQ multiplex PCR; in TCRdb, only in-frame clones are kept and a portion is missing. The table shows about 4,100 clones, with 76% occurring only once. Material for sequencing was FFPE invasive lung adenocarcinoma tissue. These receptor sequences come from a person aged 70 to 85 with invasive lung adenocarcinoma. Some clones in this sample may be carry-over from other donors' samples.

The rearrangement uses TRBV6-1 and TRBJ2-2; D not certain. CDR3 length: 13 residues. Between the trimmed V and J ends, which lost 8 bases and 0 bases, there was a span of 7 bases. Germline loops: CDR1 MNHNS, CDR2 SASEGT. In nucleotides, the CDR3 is TGTGCCAGCTACAGCGCGAACACCGGGGAGCTGTTTTTT. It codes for CASYSANTGELFF.

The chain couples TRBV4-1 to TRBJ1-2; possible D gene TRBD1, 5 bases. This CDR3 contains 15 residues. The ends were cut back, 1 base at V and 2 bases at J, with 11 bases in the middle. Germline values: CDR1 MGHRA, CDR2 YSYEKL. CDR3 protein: CASSQGPGPNYGYTF. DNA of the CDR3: TGCGCCAGCAGCCAAGGGCCAGGGCCCAACTATGGCTACACCTTC.

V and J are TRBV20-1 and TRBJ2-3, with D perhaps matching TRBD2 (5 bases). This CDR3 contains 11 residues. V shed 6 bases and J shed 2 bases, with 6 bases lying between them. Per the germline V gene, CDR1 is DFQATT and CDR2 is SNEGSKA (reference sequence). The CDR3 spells CSALATDTQYF. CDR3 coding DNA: TGCAGTGCCCTAGCCACAGATACGCAGTATTTT.

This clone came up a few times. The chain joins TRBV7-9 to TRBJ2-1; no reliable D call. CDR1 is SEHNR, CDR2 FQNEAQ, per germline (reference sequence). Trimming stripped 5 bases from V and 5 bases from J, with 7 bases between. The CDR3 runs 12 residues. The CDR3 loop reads CASSIVHNEQFF. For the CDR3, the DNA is TGTGCCAGCAGCATAGTCCACAATGAGCAGTTCTTC.

The CDR3 region is CASSLEQGKGYTF. In DNA form, the CDR3 reads TGTGCCAGCAGTTTAGAGCAGGGTAAAGGCTACACCTTC. The V and J genes are TRBV27 and TRBJ1-2, with a possible D match to TRBD1 (5 bases). Germline V gene data show CDR1 as MNHEY and CDR2 as SMNVEV (reference sequence). Trimming stripped 2 bases from V and 8 bases from J, with 12 bases between. This CDR3 comprises 13 residues.

The CDR3 DNA is TGTGCCAGCAGCGCGTATATGAACACCGGGGAGCTGTTTTTT. Its translation is CASSAYMNTGELFF. This rearrangement joins TRBV7-2 to TRBJ2-2, with D uncertain. In germline, CDR1 is SGHTA, CDR2 FQGNSA. The CDR3 is 14 residues long. V lost 5 bases and J 1 base, leaving 8 bases between the germline ends.

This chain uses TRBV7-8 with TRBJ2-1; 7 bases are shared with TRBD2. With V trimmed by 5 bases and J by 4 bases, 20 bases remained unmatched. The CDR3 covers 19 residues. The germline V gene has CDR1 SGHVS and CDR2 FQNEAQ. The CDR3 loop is CASSHVAGAEDSIYNEQFF. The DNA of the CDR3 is TGTGCCAGCAGCCACGTAGCGGGTGCCGAAGATTCAATATACAATGAGCAGTTCTTC. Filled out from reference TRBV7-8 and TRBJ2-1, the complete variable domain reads GAGVSQSPRYKVAKRGQDVALRCDPISGHVSLFWYQQALGQGPEFLTYFQNEAQLDKSGLPSDRFFAERPEGSVSTLKIQRTQQEDSAVYLCASSHVAGAEDSIYNEQFFGPGTRLTVL.